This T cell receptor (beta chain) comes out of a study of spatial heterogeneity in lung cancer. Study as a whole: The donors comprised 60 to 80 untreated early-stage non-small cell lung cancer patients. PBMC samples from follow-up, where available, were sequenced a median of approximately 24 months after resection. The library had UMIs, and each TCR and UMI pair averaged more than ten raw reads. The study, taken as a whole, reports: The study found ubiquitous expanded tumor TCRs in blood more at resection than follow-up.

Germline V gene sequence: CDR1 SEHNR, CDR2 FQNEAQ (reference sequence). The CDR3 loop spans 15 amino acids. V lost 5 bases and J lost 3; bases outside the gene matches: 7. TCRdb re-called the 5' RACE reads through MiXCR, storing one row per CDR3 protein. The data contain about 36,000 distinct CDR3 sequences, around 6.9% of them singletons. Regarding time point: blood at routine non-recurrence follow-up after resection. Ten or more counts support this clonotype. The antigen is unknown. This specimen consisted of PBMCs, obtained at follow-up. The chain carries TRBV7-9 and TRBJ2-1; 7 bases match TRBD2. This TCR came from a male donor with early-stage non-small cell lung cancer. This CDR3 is CASSPGRDYYNEQFF. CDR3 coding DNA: TGTGCCAGCAGCCCCGGCCGGGACTACTACAATGAGCAGTTCTTC.